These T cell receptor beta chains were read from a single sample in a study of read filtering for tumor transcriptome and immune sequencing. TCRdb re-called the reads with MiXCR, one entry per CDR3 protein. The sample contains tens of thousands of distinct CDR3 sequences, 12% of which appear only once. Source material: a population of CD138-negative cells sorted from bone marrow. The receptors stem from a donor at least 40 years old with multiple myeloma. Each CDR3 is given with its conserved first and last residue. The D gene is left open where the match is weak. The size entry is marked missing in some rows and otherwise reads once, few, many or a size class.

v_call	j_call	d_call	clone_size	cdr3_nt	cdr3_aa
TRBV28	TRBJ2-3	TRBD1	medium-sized	TGTGCCAGCAGTACCGGGACAGTAAACACAGATACGCAGTATTTT	CASSTGTVNTDTQYF
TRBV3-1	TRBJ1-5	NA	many	TGTGCCAGCAGCCAGTGGGGCCAGCCCCAGCATTTT	CASSQWGQPQHF
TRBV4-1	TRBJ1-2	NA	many	TGCGCCAGCAGCCAAGATAGGTCCTGGGGCTACACCTTC	CASSQDRSWGYTF
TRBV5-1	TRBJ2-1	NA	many	TGCGCCAGCAGCTTGGTGGCCGGGACCGCCTCGAATGAGCAGTTCTTC	CASSLVAGTASNEQFF
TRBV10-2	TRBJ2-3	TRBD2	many	TGCGCCTTCAATGATAGCGGGGGCGAACCCTCATATACGCAGTATTTT	CAFNDSGGEPSYTQYF
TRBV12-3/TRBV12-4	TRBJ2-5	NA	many	TGTGCCAGCAGTCCCCGGACAGCGGTAGAGACCCAGTACTTC	CASSPRTAVETQYF
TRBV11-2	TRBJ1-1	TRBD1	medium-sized	TGTGCCAGCAGCCCGACAGGGGGAGAAACTGAAGCTTTCTTT	CASSPTGGETEAFF
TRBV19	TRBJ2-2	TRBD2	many	TGTGCCAGTAGTCCCCCCGGGCTAGCGGGGTACACCGGGGAGCTGTTTTTT	CASSPPGLAGYTGELFF
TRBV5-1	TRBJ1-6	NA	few	TGCGCCAGCAGCACTGGGGGTAATCCACCCCTCCACTTT	CASSTGGNPPLHF
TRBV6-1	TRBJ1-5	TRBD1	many	TGTGCCAGCAGTGTATCGACAGGGGGCAATCAGCCCCAGCATTTT	CASSVSTGGNQPQHF
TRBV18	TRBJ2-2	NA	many	TGTGCCAGCTCACCACCGTCCTACACCGGGGAGCTGTTTTTT	CASSPPSYTGELFF
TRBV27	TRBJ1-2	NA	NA	TGTGCCAGCATACAGAACTTGGGGGGAAGCTATGGCTACACCTTC	CASIQNLGGSYGYTF
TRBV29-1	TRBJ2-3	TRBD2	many	TGCAGCGTTGGCCCACTAACTAGCGGGGGGGCAGATACGCAGTATTTT	CSVGPLTSGGADTQYF
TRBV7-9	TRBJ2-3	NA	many	TGTGCCAGCAGCCTGGTGGGGGGAACAACAGATACGCAGTATTTT	CASSLVGGTTDTQYF
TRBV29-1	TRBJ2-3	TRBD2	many	TGCAGCGTCGCAGGACTAGCGGGGTTCACAGATACGCAGTATTTT	CSVAGLAGFTDTQYF
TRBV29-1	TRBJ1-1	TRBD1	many	TGCAGCGTTCAACAGGGGTCCATGGACACTGAAGCTTTCTTT	CSVQQGSMDTEAFF
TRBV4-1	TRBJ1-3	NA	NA	TGCGCCAGCAGCCAAGATTATGACTCTGGAAACACCATATATTTT	CASSQDYDSGNTIYF